These 29 T cell receptor beta chains came from one sample sequenced in a study of blood T cells in healthy people across ages. A second PCR of roughly 7 to 11 cycles used a sample-barcoded 5' primer and a J-beta primer mix. One entry per CDR3 protein, called by TCRdb with MiXCR from the 5' RACE reads. In the table there are about 1.8 million distinct CDR3 sequences, around half of which are singletons. Input material: blood. The receptors shown here come from a woman aged 40 to 50 in good health.

The V and J genes are TRBV7-3 and TRBJ2-5; 10 bases are shared with TRBD1. The junction had 10 bases not matched to a gene; V was cut back by 5 bases and J by 7 bases. CDR1 is SGHTA and CDR2 is FQGTGA in the germline V gene. This CDR3 contains 15 residues. This CDR3 is CASSPTGGERSTQYF. For the CDR3, the DNA is TGTGCCAGCAGCCCGACAGGGGGCGAAAGGTCGACCCAGTACTTC.

This chain joins TRBV6-5 and TRBJ2-3; 11 nucleotides align to TRBD2. From germline, CDR1 is MNHEY and CDR2 SVGAGI. This CDR3 comprises 15 residues. V shed 5 bases, J shed 3 bases, and the junction held 4 bases outside the gene matches. Here the CDR3 DNA reads TGTGCCAGCAGTACTGCTAGCGGGGGGACAGATACGCAGTATTTT. This translates into CASSTASGGTDTQYF.

V gene TRBV4-1 combines with J gene TRBJ2-5; 9 bases agree with TRBD1. The CDR3 loop spans 15 amino acids. Germline-derived CDR1 and CDR2 are MGHRA and YSYEKL. With V trimmed by 7 bases and J by 1 base, 7 bases remained unmatched. The DNA for the CDR3 is TGCGCCAGCACTGAACAGGGGGCGCCCCAAGAGACCCAGTACTTC. It codes for CASTEQGAPQETQYF.

This clonotype occurred a few times. The J gene is TRBJ2-5, the V gene TRBV2; TRBD2 agrees at 8 bases. J gave up 5 bases and V 4 bases, and 15 bases lay outside the gene matches. Per germline, CDR1 SNHLY and CDR2 FYNNEI. The CDR3 is made up of 17 amino acids. The CDR3 DNA is TGTGCCAGCAGTGGAGTTAGCGGGAACCCCCTTGACGAGACCCAGTACTTC. It translates to CASSGVSGNPLDETQYF.

This clonotype has only a few counts. This chain joins TRBV4-1 and TRBJ2-6, with D tentatively TRBD2 (5 bases). CDR1 and CDR2 from the germline V gene are MGHRA and YSYEKL. CDR3 length equals 21 residues. Trimming left V 0 bases short and J 0 bases short, with 21 bases between. In DNA form, the CDR3 reads TGCGCCAGCAGCCAAGATCAGCCTCGAGGGAACCCTGGCTCTGGGGCCAACGTCCTGACTTTC. Its translation: CASSQDQPRGNPGSGANVLTF.

The rearrangement uses TRBV7-2 and TRBJ1-1; unclear D gene. From germline, CDR1 is SGHTA and CDR2 FQGNSA. CDR3 length equals 16 residues. The germline V and J ends were trimmed by 5 bases and 9 bases, with 25 bases remaining between them. The CDR3 reads CASSAERPGPGTQAFF. The CDR3, as DNA: TGTGCCAGCAGCGCGGAGCGGCCCGGGCCAGGCACCCAAGCTTTCTTT. Together with reference TRBV7-2 and TRBJ1-1, the CDR3 gives the full variable domain: GAGVSQSPSNKVTEKGKDVELRCDPISGHTALYWYRQSLGQGLEFLIYFQGNSAPDKSGLPSDRFSAERTGGSVSTLTIQRTQQEDSAVYLCASSAERPGPGTQAFFGQGTRLTVV.

The chain couples TRBV6-5 to TRBJ1-4; no definite D call. The CDR3 has 11 residues. Trimming pared 2 bases from V and 14 bases from J, leaving 9 bases between. Per the germline V gene, CDR1 is MNHEY and CDR2 is SVGAGI. The CDR3 region has the DNA TGTGCCAGCAGTTACCCGTCATGTCTGTTTTTT. Protein: CASSYPSCLFF.

This clonotype has just a few counts. V is TRBV28 and J is TRBJ2-3; no definite D call. Germline V gene lookup returns CDR1 MDHEN and CDR2 SYDVKM. V gave up 4 bases and J gave up 2 bases, with 19 bases separating them. This CDR3 region has 17 residues. In nucleotides, the CDR3 is TGTGCCAGCAGTTCCACCTTCGGTGGGAAAAACACAGATACGCAGTATTTT. Its protein product is CASSSTFGGKNTDTQYF.

This clonotype was counted between two and nine times. The chain combines TRBV6-2 or TRBV6-3 with TRBJ2-7; 11 bases align to TRBD2. Germline V gene lookup returns CDR1 MNHEY and CDR2 SVGEGT. The CDR3 sequence is 16 residues long. V shed 6 bases, J shed 2 bases, and the junction held 9 bases outside the gene matches. The CDR3 protein is CASRERTSGYPYEQYF. For the CDR3, the DNA is TGTGCCAGCAGAGAAAGGACTAGCGGGTACCCCTACGAGCAGTACTTC.

This clonotype appeared a few times. V gene TRBV3-1 combines with J gene TRBJ1-4; D might be TRBD1 (5 bases). Germline CDR1 is LGHDT and CDR2 is YNNKEL (reference sequence). V lost 4 bases and J lost 5, with 14 bases in between. The CDR3 is 15 amino acids. The chain's CDR3 is CASSRRGSPNEKLFF. In nucleotides, the CDR3 is TGTGCCAGCAGCCGGCGGGGGTCCCCGAATGAAAAACTGTTTTTT.

This clonotype has just one count. This chain links TRBV9 with TRBJ2-3; no definite D call. CDR1 and CDR2 (germline): SGDLS, YYNGEE. Trimming left V 6 bases short and J 0 bases short, with 11 bases between. This CDR3 comprises 14 residues. CDR3 coding DNA: TGTGCCAGCAATGCAGTAGGGAGCACAGATACGCAGTATTTT. As protein: CASNAVGSTDTQYF.

In DNA form, the CDR3 reads TGTGCCAGCTCACCTCTTCGACAGGGGCAGTTCTTC. It is translated as CASSPLRQGQFF. The rearrangement links TRBV18 to TRBJ2-1; 7 bases line up with TRBD1. Trimming took 3 bases from V and 12 from J; bases not matched to a gene: 5. CDR3 size: 12 residues. Germline CDR1 and CDR2: KGHSH and LQKENI.

This clonotype was counted between two and nine times. The chain links TRBV5-1 to TRBJ1-2; the D is unclear. Germline-derived CDR1 and CDR2 are SGHRS and YFSETQ. V gave up 0 bases and J gave up 8 bases, with 11 bases separating them. The length of the CDR3 is 13 residues. Written as DNA, the CDR3 is TGCGCCAGCAGCTTGGACAGCGTGAACGGCTACACCTTC. It yields the protein CASSLDSVNGYTF.

The rearrangement links TRBV25-1 to TRBJ2-3; the D gene could be TRBD1 or TRBD2 (5 bases each). The ends were cut back, 8 bases at V and 3 bases at J, with 21 bases in the middle. CDR3 length: 16 amino acids. Germline V gene data show CDR1 as MGHDK and CDR2 as SYGVNS. CDR3 coding DNA: TGTGCCAGCGGGGGTCGGTGGCCGGTAGGAACAGATACGCAGTATTTT. Amino acid sequence: CASGGRWPVGTDTQYF.

The chain has TRBV10-3 and TRBJ1-5; D might be TRBD1 (5 bases). V was pared by 4 bases and J by 0 bases, with 22 bases between. Looked up from germline, CDR1 is ENHRY and CDR2 is SYGVKD. The CDR3 loop spans 19 amino acids. Here the CDR3 DNA reads TGTGCCATCAGTGTCTGGGACCTCCACCGGCATTATAGCAATCAGCCCCAGCATTTT. This codes for CAISVWDLHRHYSNQPQHF.

In the case of this clonotype: The junction and the germline gene differ at one end; a read error may be behind it. The V call is TRBV18, the J call TRBJ2-7; 8 bases are a match to TRBD1. CDR1 and CDR2 (germline): KGHSH, LQKENI. There are 14 residues in the CDR3. The CDR3 nucleotides read TGTGCCAACTCATCCGGACAGGGCTCCTACGAGCAGTACTTC. It is translated as CANSSGQGSYEQYF.

In its sample, this clonotype was seen a few times. The chain carries TRBV7-2 and TRBJ1-2; 9 bases line up with TRBD1. This CDR3 has 15 residues. V trimming: 3 bases; J trimming: 10 bases; junction bases outside the gene matches: 12. Germline V gene lookup returns CDR1 SGHTA and CDR2 FQGNSA. The chain's CDR3 is CASSFNSDRGYSYTF. The CDR3 nucleotides read TGTGCCAGCAGCTTCAACTCCGACAGGGGGTATTCCTACACCTTC. Combining the CDR3 with reference TRBV7-2 and TRBJ1-2 gives the whole variable domain GAGVSQSPSNKVTEKGKDVELRCDPISGHTALYWYRQSLGQGLEFLIYFQGNSAPDKSGLPSDRFSAERTGGSVSTLTIQRTQQEDSAVYLCASSFNSDRGYSYTFGSGTRLTVV.

This clonotype was recorded a few times. J is TRBJ2-1 and V is TRBV7-9; D possibly corresponds to TRBD1 (6 bases). With 5 bases removed from V and 6 bases from J, the gap between germline ends came to 14 bases. Germline CDR1 SEHNR, CDR2 FQNEAQ (reference sequence). The CDR3 is 14 residues long. CDR3 protein: CASSPQGGVNEQFF. CDR3 bases: TGTGCCAGCAGCCCACAGGGTGGGGTCAATGAGCAGTTCTTC.

V is TRBV12-3 or TRBV12-4 and J is TRBJ2-7; D gene uncertain. Trimming removed 5 bases at V and 6 bases at J, with 11 bases between. The CDR3 extends over 12 amino acids. The CDR3 loop reads CASSTQYSEQYF. The CDR3 DNA sequence: TGTGCCAGCAGTACCCAGTATTCCGAGCAGTACTTC.

The genes are TRBV6-1 and TRBJ2-7, with D perhaps given as TRBD1 or TRBD2 (6 bases each). Germline V gene sequence: CDR1 MNHNS, CDR2 SASEGT. Trimming stripped 3 bases from V and 6 bases from J, with 12 bases between. The CDR3 has 13 amino acids. CDR3 DNA: TGTGCCAGCAGTGACTTACAGGGAGGCGAGCAGTACTTC. As protein: CASSDLQGGEQYF.

The chain recombines TRBV28 with TRBJ2-7; TRBD1 matches 9 bases. Near its end, the DNA agrees better with TRBJ2-5, so the J call may be wrong. Germline V lookup: CDR1 MDHEN, CDR2 SYDVKM. This CDR3 region has 16 residues. The chain's CDR3 is CASSLAGQGRRETQYF. The CDR3 bases are TGTGCCAGCAGTTTAGCGGGACAGGGACGCCGAGAGACCCAGTACTTC.

The chain employs TRBV7-8 and TRBJ2-7; D might be TRBD1 (5 bases). The V gene lost 8 bases and the J gene lost 2 bases, with 13 bases spanning the gap. Germline V gene data show CDR1 as SGHVS and CDR2 as FQNEAQ. CDR3 length: 13 residues. The CDR3 spells CASAQTVPYEQYF. The CDR3 bases are TGTGCCAGCGCCCAGACAGTACCCTACGAGCAGTACTTC. Using reference TRBV7-8 and TRBJ2-7 for the parts outside the CDR3, the full variable domain is GAGVSQSPRYKVAKRGQDVALRCDPISGHVSLFWYQQALGQGPEFLTYFQNEAQLDKSGLPSDRFFAERPEGSVSTLKIQRTQQEDSAVYLCASAQTVPYEQYFGPGTRLTVT.

There are a few counts of this clonotype. The rearrangement uses TRBV28 and TRBJ2-4; possible D gene TRBD1, 5 bases. Looked up from germline, CDR1 is MDHEN and CDR2 is SYDVKM. The CDR3 consists of 12 residues. The V end was cut by 7 bases, the J end by 7 bases, with 11 bases between. The CDR3 DNA reads TGTGCCAGCAATCTCCCAGGGAACATTCAGTACTTC. This sequence encodes CASNLPGNIQYF.

This clonotype occurred a few times. This sequence joins TRBV20-1 and TRBJ1-5; D is undetermined. The germline V gene encodes CDR1 DFQATT and CDR2 SNEGSKA (reference sequence). Trimming shortened V by 5 bases and J by 1 base, and 6 bases separated the two germline ends. The CDR3 contains 12 residues. CDR3 sequence reads: CSAHKSNQPQHF. DNA for the CDR3: TGCAGTGCTCACAAGAGCAATCAGCCCCAGCATTTT.

Only a few counts were recorded for this clonotype. The CDR3: CASSQGTSGLETQYF. As DNA, the CDR3 is TGCGCCAGCAGCCAAGGGACTAGCGGGTTGGAGACCCAGTACTTC. The V and J genes are TRBV4-3 and TRBJ2-5; 11 nucleotides match TRBD2. The J segment lost 5 bases and the V segment lost 1 base, leaving 3 bases of the junction unmatched. Germline values: CDR1 LGHNA, CDR2 YSLEER. The CDR3 runs to 15 residues.

The chain carries TRBV7-2 and TRBJ2-7; a weak D match, TRBD2 (6 bases). The CDR3 contains 17 residues. V was trimmed by 3 bases and J by 3 bases, leaving 21 bases between them. Germline V lookup: CDR1 SGHTA, CDR2 FQGNSA. CDR3 in amino acids: CASSFSRGRSGSYEQYF. The CDR3 nucleotides are TGTGCCAGCAGCTTTAGCCGAGGCAGGTCCGGGAGCTACGAGCAGTACTTC.

This sequence joins TRBV27 and TRBJ2-1; D uncertain. Germline-derived CDR1 and CDR2 are MNHEY and SMNVEV (reference sequence). The CDR3 totals 13 residues. V gave up 2 bases and J gave up 7 bases, with 9 bases separating them. In nucleotides, the CDR3 is TGTGCCAGCAGTTTACTGGGATTGAATGAGCAGTTCTTC. Translating it yields CASSLLGLNEQFF.

This clonotype was seen a handful of times. The chain is built from TRBV4-3 and TRBJ1-2; 9 nucleotides align to TRBD1. There are 18 residues in the CDR3. J was trimmed by 3 bases and V by 1 base; bases with no gene match: 12. Per the germline V gene, CDR1 is LGHNA and CDR2 is YSLEER. CDR3 sequence reads: CASSQVVYRDRDYYGYTF. CDR3 in DNA: TGCGCCAGCAGCCAAGTAGTGTACAGGGACAGGGATTACTATGGCTACACCTTC.

In its sample, this clonotype was seen a few times. The V and J genes are TRBV5-1 and TRBJ2-3; a weak D match, TRBD2 (5 bases). Germline V CDR1 and CDR2: SGHRS, YFSETQ. The CDR3 covers 16 residues. V was trimmed by 0 bases and J by 2 bases, leaving 13 bases between them. Here the CDR3 reads CASSLDAGPLTDTQYF. In nucleotides, the CDR3 is TGCGCCAGCAGCTTGGACGCGGGTCCACTCACAGATACGCAGTATTTT.